This T cell receptor (beta chain) was recovered during a study of identical twins. Study-level points and caveats: Memory repertoires showed no such pattern, whereas abundant cord blood beta clonotypes carried fewer insertions. The degree of excess twin sharing was weaker in beta out-of-frame sequences.

Template switching (which added a universal primer site) was used, and cDNA carried unique molecular identifiers. TCRdb used MiXCR to reprocess the 5' RACE reads, holding one entry per CDR3 protein. Of fewer than 550,000 distinct CDR3 sequences detected, roughly 15% appear once; the ten largest clones hold roughly 0.4%. The V gene lost 1 base and the J gene lost 4 bases, with 8 bases spanning the gap. CDR3 length equals 14 residues. CDR1 is SGHVS, CDR2 FQNEAQ, per germline. This clonotype was observed a handful of times. The antigen remains undetermined. The same data also went into a second study, on yellow fever vaccine responses in identical twins.

Sequencing used CD4+ T cells sorted from blood. The chain joins TRBV7-8 to TRBJ2-1; no reliable D call. This TCR was recovered from a woman aged 18-35 years in good health. The CDR3 reads CASSLVSMYNEQFF. The DNA of the CDR3 is TGTGCCAGCAGCTTAGTTAGTATGTACAATGAGCAGTTCTTC.